The clone carrying this T cell receptor beta chain was counted many times. In TCRdb, the 5' RACE reads were re-called with MiXCR into one record per CDR3 protein. The sample yields approximately 34,000 distinct CDR3 sequences, about 11% seen once. The entry originates in a study of T cells after yellow fever vaccination. Study at large: Where fractions had low cell numbers, libraries were prepared from them with the SMART-Seq v4 Ultra Low Input RNA kit. Findings and caveats of the study: Highly abundant clonotypes carried over from the bulk population could end up in FACS-sorted repertoires as contaminants.

The sample was PBMCs, either bulk or a sorted T-cell subset (CD4+, CD8+, memory, or dextramer-sorted; not recorded which), taken roughly 14 days after the first yellow fever vaccination. This TCR was recovered from a man aged 18-30 years who received the YFV17D yellow fever vaccine.

CDR3: CASSLEASGGDTQYF. CDR3 DNA: TGTGCCAGCAGCTTAGAGGCGTCAGGGGGGGATACGCAGTATTTT. The rearrangement uses TRBV5-4 and TRBJ2-3, with D possibly TRBD1 on 7 matching bases. Trimming pared 2 bases from V and 6 bases from J, leaving 16 bases between. The CDR3 spans 15 residues. From germline, CDR1 is SGHNT and CDR2 YYREEE (reference sequence). Full variable domain (missing parts from reference TRBV5-4 and TRBJ2-3): ETGVTQSPTHLIKTRGQQVTLRCSSQSGHNTVSWYQQALGQGPQFIFQYYREEENGRGNFPPRFSGLQFPNYSSELNVNALELDDSALYLCASSLEASGGDTQYFGPGTRLTVL.